The rows below give T cell receptor beta chains drawn from one sample of a study of T cell repertoires in cytomegalovirus infection. TCRdb passed the reads through MiXCR, listing each CDR3 protein once. The sample includes 380,000 or so distinct CDR3 sequences, roughly 36% of them seen just once. Their antigens are not known. The sequences come from cultured PBMCs, collected from culture after CMV antigen stimulation. All receptors come from a human donor in good health (CMV status not recorded). Some clones in this sample may be carry-over from other donors' samples. Both conserved end residues are part of each CDR3. The D gene is left open where the match is weak. Size tells how often a clone was seen (once, few, many) or the class of an expanded clone, and some rows leave it out.

V gene	D gene	J gene	clone size	CDR3 protein	CDR3 DNA
TRBV12-3/TRBV12-4	NA	TRBJ2-5	NA	CASSLPGEATQYF	TGTGCCAGCAGTTTACCGGGAGAGGCGACCCAGTACTTC
TRBV2	TRBD2	TRBJ2-3	NA	CASLEGLVGDTQYF	TGTGCCAGCCTGGAGGGACTAGTAGGCGATACGCAGTATTTT
TRBV7-6	NA	TRBJ2-1	few	CASSLGNGVGRDEQFF	TGTGCTAGCAGCTTAGGGAATGGAGTGGGTAGGGATGAGCAGTTCTTC
TRBV20-1	TRBD2	TRBJ2-7	NA	CSATPGGSSYEQYF	TGCAGTGCTACTCCGGGAGGGAGCTCCTACGAGCAGTACTTC
TRBV7-2	NA	TRBJ1-1	NA	CASRGGPGNSEAFF	TGTGCCAGCCGCGGGGGCCCTGGGAACTCTGAAGCTTTCTTT
TRBV7-2	NA	TRBJ2-1	few	CASSWPDTSYNEQFF	TGTGCCAGCAGCTGGCCCGACACCTCCTACAATGAGCAGTTCTTC
TRBV4-1	TRBD2	TRBJ2-1	NA	CASSQDLGGRATDEQFF	TGCGCCAGCAGCCAAGATCTTGGCGGGAGGGCCACGGATGAGCAGTTCTTC
TRBV4-1	NA	TRBJ2-1	NA	CASSRHNEQFF	TGCGCCAGCAGCCGCCACAATGAGCAGTTCTTC
TRBV12-3/TRBV12-4	NA	TRBJ2-3	few	CASSVGFADTQYF	TGTGCCAGCAGTGTTGGGTTCGCAGATACGCAGTATTTT
TRBV7-2	TRBD2	TRBJ2-2	NA	CASSPQQILAGVVGELFF	TGTGCCAGCAGCCCGCAGCAAATACTAGCGGGAGTTGTTGGGGAGCTGTTTTTT
TRBV27	TRBD1	TRBJ2-3	NA	CASSLWAGGIGTDTQYF	TGTGCCAGCAGTTTATGGGCAGGGGGCATAGGCACAGATACGCAGTATTTT
TRBV2	NA	TRBJ2-1	few	CASSADSINEQFF	TGTGCCAGCAGTGCTGACTCGATCAATGAGCAGTTCTTC
TRBV12-3/TRBV12-4	NA	TRBJ1-1	NA	CASSLSLGVGGSYTEAFF	TGTGCCAGCAGTTTAAGTCTCGGGGTTGGGGGGTCGTACACTGAAGCTTTCTTT
TRBV7-9	NA	TRBJ1-2	few	CASSRTEIYGYTF	TGTGCCAGCAGCCGGACAGAAATATATGGCTACACCTTC
TRBV11-2	TRBD2	TRBJ2-3	NA	CASSLAAGGFRDTQYF	TGTGCCAGCAGCTTGGCAGCGGGAGGTTTCAGGGATACGCAGTATTTT
TRBV10-2	TRBD2	TRBJ2-1	NA	CASREGLAGFREQFF	TGCGCCAGCAGGGAAGGACTAGCGGGATTCAGGGAGCAGTTCTTC
TRBV27	NA	TRBJ2-3	NA	CASSLQDSSTDTQYF	TGTGCCAGCAGTTTACAGGATTCTAGCACAGATACGCAGTATTTT
TRBV12-3/TRBV12-4	NA	TRBJ2-1	NA	CASTTPFSSGDNEQFF	TGTGCCAGCACCACCCCGTTTTCGTCGGGGGACAATGAGCAGTTCTTC
TRBV7-9	NA	TRBJ1-4	NA	CASSLEVGGATTNEKLFF	TGTGCCAGCAGCCTCGAAGTGGGGGGGGCGACAACTAATGAAAAACTGTTTTTT
TRBV27	NA	TRBJ2-7	few	CASSLYGQGSYEQYF	TGTGCCAGCAGTTTATATGGGCAGGGCTCCTACGAGCAGTACTTC
TRBV19	NA	TRBJ2-3	NA	CASNPTGVVDTQYF	TGTGCATCGAACCCCACTGGGGTGGTAGATACGCAGTATTTT
TRBV2	TRBD1	TRBJ1-5	few	CASSRQTGGSEPQHF	TGTGCCAGCAGCAGACAGACAGGGGGCAGCGAGCCCCAGCATTTT
TRBV7-4	NA	TRBJ2-2	NA	CASSPIPPGGIQSLNTGELFF	TGTGCCAGCAGCCCCATACCACCTGGGGGTATACAGTCCCTGAACACCGGGGAGCTGTTTTTT
TRBV4-3	NA	TRBJ2-3	few	CASSQVYSKYTTDTQYF	TGCGCCAGCAGCCAAGTTTACAGCAAGTATACCACAGATACGCAGTATTTT
TRBV12-3/TRBV12-4	NA	TRBJ2-2	NA	CASSPALRGTGELFF	TGTGCCAGCAGCCCTGCCCTCAGGGGCACCGGGGAGCTGTTTTTT
TRBV6-5	NA	TRBJ1-1	NA	CASSYYGMNTEAFF	TGTGCCAGCAGTTACTATGGTATGAACACTGAAGCTTTCTTT
TRBV7-2	NA	TRBJ1-5	many	CASSLEGTSNQPQHF	TGTGCCAGCAGCTTAGAAGGGACGAGCAATCAGCCCCAGCATTTT
TRBV6-1	TRBD2	TRBJ2-1	few	CASSPSGRMNEQFF	TGTGCCAGCAGCCCTAGCGGGAGGATGAATGAGCAGTTCTTC
TRBV6-6	TRBD1	TRBJ2-7	few	CASSPDRASSYEQYF	TGTGCCAGCAGCCCCGACAGGGCGAGCTCCTACGAGCAGTACTTC